This T cell receptor (beta chain) is drawn from a study of PD-L1 blockade in urothelial cancer. Study context: The year 2014 saw patients start atezolizumab, 1,200 mg intravenously every 3 weeks. Peripheral blood specimens exhibited a median yield of around 130,000 T cells.

This clone was seen once. Time point in this sample: pretreatment peripheral blood. The ends lost 3 bases at V and 2 bases at J; junction bases unmatched: 6. The CDR3 length is 16 residues. Germline V gives CDR1 SEHNR, CDR2 FQNEAQ (reference sequence). Produced via immunoSEQ multiplex PCR; TCRdb's table is partial and in-frame only. The profile covers fewer than 95,000 clones, with 84% appearing a single time and approximately 2% taken by the ten largest. The chain couples TRBV7-9 to TRBJ2-2, with 7 bases fitting TRBD2. The origin of this receptor is a man aged 55 to 69 with urothelial cancer. The input for sequencing was PBMCs, taken around atezolizumab (anti-PD-L1) treatment. CDR3 DNA: TGTGCCAGCAGCTTCCCACTAGCGTCCAACACCGGGGAGCTGTTTTTT. Protein: CASSFPLASNTGELFF.